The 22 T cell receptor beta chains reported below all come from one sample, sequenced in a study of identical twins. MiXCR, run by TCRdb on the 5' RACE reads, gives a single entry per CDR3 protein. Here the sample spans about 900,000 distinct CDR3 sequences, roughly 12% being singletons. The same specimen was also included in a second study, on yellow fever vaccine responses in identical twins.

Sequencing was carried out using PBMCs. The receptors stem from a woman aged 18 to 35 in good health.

The CDR3 protein is CASSLDRSSSGNNEQFF. Here the CDR3 DNA reads TGTGCCAGCAGCTTAGATCGGTCGTCTAGCGGGAACAATGAGCAGTTCTTC. V usage is TRBV11-2 and J usage is TRBJ2-1; TRBD2 agrees at 9 bases. Germline values: CDR1 SGHAT, CDR2 FQNNGV. The CDR3 runs to 17 residues. Trimming at V came to 0 bases and at J to 5 bases, leaving 8 bases not matched to a gene.

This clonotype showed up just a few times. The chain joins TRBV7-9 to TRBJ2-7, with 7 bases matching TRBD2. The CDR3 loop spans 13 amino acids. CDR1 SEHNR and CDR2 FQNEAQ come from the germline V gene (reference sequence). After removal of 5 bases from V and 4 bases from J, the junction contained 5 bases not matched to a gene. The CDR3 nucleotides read TGTGCCAGCAGCCAAGCGGGAATGTACGAGCAGTACGTC. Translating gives CASSQAGMYEQYV.

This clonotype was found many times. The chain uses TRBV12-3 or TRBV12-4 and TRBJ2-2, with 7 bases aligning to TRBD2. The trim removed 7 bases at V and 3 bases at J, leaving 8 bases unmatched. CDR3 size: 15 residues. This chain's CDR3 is CASIGGGEHTGELFF. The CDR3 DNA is TGTGCCAGCATTGGCGGGGGTGAGCACACCGGGGAGCTGTTTTTT.

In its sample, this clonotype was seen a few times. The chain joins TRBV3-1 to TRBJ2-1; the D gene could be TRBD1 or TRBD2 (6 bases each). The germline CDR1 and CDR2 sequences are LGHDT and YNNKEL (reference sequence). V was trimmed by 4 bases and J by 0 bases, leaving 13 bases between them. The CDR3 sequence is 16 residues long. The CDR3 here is CASSPGDFISYNEQFF. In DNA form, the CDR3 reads TGTGCCAGCAGCCCAGGGGACTTCATCTCCTACAATGAGCAGTTCTTC.

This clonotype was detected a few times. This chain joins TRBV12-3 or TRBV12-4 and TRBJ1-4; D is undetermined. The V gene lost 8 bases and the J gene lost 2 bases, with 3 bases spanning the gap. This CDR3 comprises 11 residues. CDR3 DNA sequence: TGTGCCAGCGGGACTAATGAAAAACTGTTTTTT. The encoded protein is CASGTNEKLFF.

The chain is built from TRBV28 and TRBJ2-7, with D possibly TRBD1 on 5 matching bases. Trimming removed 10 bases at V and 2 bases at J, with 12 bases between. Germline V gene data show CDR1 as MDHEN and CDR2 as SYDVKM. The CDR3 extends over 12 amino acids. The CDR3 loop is CATGRSTYEQYF. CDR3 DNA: TGTGCCACAGGGCGGTCGACCTACGAGCAGTACTTC.

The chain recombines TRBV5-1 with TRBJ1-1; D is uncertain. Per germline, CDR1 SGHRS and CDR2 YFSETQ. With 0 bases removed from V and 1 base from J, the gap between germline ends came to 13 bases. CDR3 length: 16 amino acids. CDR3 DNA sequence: TGCGCCAGCAGCTTGGGGACCGCACTTAAGAACACTGAAGCTTTCTTT. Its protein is CASSLGTALKNTEAFF.

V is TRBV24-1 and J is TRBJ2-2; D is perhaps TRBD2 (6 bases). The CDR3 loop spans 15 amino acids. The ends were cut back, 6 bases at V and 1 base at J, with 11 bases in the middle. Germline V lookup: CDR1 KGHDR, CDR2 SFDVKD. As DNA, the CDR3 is TGTGCCACCAGTCCGGGGGTGATGAACACCGGGGAGCTGTTTTTT. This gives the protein CATSPGVMNTGELFF.

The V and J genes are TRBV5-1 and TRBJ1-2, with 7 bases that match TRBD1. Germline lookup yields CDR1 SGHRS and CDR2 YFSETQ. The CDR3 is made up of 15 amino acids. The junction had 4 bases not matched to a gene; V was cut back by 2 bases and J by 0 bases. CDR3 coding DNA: TGCGCCAGCAGCTTCGCGGGACAGACTAACTATGGCTACACCTTC. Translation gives CASSFAGQTNYGYTF.

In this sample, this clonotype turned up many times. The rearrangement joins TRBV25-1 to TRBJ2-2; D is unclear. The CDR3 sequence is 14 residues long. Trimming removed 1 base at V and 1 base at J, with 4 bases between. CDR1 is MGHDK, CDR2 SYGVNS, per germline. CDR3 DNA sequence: TGTGCCAGCAGTGAATTTTTGAACACCGGGGAGCTGTTTTTT. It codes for CASSEFLNTGELFF.

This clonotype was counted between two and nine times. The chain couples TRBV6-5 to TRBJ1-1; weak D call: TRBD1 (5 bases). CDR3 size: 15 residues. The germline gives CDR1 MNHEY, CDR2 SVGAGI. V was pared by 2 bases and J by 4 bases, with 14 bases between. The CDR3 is CASSYDVTGGTEAFF. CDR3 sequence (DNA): TGTGCCAGCAGTTACGATGTTACGGGGGGCACTGAAGCTTTCTTT.

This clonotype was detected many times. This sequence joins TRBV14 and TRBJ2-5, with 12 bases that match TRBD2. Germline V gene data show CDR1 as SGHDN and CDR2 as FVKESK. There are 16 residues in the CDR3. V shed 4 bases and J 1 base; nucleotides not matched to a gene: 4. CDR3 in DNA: TGTGCCAGCAGCCGAAGACTAGCGGGGGCCCAAGAGACCCAGTACTTC. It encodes CASSRRLAGAQETQYF. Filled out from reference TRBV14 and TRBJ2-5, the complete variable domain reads EAGVTQFPSHSVIEKGQTVTLRCDPISGHDNLYWYRRVMGKEIKFLLHFVKESKQDESGMPNNRFLAERTGGTYSTLKVQPAELEDSGVYFCASSRRLAGAQETQYFGPGTRLLVL.

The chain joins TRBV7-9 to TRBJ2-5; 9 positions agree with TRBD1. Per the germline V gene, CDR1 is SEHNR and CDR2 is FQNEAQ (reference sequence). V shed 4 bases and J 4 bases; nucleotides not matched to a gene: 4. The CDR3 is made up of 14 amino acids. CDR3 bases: TGTGCCAGCAGCTACAGGGGGCGCACAGAGACCCAGTACTTC. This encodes CASSYRGRTETQYF.

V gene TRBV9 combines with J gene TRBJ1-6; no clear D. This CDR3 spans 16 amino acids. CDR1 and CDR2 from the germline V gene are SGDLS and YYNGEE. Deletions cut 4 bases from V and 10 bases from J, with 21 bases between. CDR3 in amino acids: CASSYALRRENSPLHF. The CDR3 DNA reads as TGTGCCAGCAGCTATGCCTTAAGGAGGGAGAACTCACCCCTCCACTTT.

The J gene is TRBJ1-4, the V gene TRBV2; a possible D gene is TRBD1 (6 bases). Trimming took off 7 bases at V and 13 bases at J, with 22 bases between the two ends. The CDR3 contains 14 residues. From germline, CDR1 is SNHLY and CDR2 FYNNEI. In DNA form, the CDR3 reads TGTGCCAGCAATGGACAGACTCCCGTGGGCGGACTGTTTTTT. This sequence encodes CASNGQTPVGGLFF.

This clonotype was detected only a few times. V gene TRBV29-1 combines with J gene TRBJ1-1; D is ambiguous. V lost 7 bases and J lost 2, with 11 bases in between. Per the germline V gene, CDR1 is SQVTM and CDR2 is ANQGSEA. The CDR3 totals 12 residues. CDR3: CSATLTNTEAFF. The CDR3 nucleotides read TGCAGCGCTACCCTCACTAACACTGAAGCTTTCTTT.

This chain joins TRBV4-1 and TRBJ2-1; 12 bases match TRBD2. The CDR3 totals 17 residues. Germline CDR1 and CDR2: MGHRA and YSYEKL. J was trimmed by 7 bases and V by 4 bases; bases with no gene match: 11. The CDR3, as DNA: TGCGCCAGCAGCCCCTACGGGGCTAGCGGGGGGGCGAATGAGCAGTTCTTC. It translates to CASSPYGASGGANEQFF.

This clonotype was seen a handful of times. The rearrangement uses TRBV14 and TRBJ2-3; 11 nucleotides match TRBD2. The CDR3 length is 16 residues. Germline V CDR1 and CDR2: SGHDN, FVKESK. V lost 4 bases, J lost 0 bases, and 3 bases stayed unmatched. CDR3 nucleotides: TGTGCCAGCAGCCGCCGACTAGCGGGGAGCACAGATACGCAGTATTTT. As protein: CASSRRLAGSTDTQYF.

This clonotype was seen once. CDR3 region: CASSLTPPGGSGTGELFF. The CDR3 DNA is TGTGCCAGCAGCTTAACGCCGCCTGGGGGGAGTGGCACCGGGGAGCTGTTTTTT. The chain recombines TRBV7-3 with TRBJ2-2; D is possibly TRBD2 (6 bases). V lost 0 bases and J lost 4, with 18 bases in between. CDR1 and CDR2 from the germline V gene are SGHTA and FQGTGA. The CDR3 totals 18 residues.

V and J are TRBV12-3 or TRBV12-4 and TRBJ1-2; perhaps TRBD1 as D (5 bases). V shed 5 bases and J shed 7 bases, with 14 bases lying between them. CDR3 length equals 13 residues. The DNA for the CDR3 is TGTGCCAGCAGTCCACAGGACACGGGTGGCTACACCTTC. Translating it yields CASSPQDTGGYTF.

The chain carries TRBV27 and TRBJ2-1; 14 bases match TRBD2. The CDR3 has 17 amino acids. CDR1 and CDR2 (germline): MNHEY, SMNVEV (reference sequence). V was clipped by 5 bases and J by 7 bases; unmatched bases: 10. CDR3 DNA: TGTGCCAGCAGTCCAAGACTAGCGGGGGGGCTATATAATGAGCAGTTCTTC. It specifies CASSPRLAGGLYNEQFF.

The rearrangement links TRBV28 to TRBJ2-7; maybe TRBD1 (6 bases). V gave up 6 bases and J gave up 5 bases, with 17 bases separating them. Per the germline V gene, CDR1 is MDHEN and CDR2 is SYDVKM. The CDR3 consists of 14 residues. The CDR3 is CASSRVGGLNEQYF. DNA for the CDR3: TGTGCCAGCAGCCGCGTTGGGGGCCTGAACGAGCAGTACTTC. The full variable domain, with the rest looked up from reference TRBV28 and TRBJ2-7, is DVKVTQSSRYLVKRTGEKVFLECVQDMDHENMFWYRQDPGLGLRLIYFSYDVKMKEKGDIPEGYSVSREKKERFSLILESASTNQTSMYLCASSRVGGLNEQYFGPGTRLTVT.